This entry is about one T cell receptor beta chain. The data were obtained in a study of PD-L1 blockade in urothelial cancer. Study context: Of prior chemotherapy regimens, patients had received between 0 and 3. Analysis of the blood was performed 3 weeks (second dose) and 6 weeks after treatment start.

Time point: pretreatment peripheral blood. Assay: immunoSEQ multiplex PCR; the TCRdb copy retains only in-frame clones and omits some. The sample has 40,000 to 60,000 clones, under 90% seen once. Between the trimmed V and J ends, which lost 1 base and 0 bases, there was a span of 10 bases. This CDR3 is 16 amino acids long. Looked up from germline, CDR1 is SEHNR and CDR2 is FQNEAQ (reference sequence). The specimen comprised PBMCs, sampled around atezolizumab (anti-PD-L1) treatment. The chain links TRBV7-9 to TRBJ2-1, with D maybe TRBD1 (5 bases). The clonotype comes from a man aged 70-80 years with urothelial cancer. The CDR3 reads CASSLGHRSSYNEQFF. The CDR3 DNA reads TGTGCCAGCAGCTTAGGTCACAGGAGCTCCTACAATGAGCAGTTCTTC.